The present T cell receptor (beta chain) was sequenced within a study of blood T cell repertoires in COVID-19. Trimming removed 2 bases from V and 3 bases from J, with 11 bases in between. The length of the CDR3 is 14 residues. In germline, CDR1 is MNHEY, CDR2 SVGAGI. Source study methods: The authors estimated nucleated cell counts from reference gene primer amplification. Generated by immunoSEQ multiplex PCR, the TCRdb table keeps only in-frame clones and is missing some. V and J calls and clone size are as listed in that table; D and trimming were resolved from the DNA. This table has 350,000 to 400,000 clones, more than 80% appearing once.

The sequence came from a woman in her twenties or thirties with COVID-19, enrolled during active disease. What was sequenced was peripheral blood. The V call is TRBV6-5, the J call TRBJ2-7; D perhaps matches TRBD1 (6 bases). The chain's CDR3 is CASSYRDTYYEQYF. The CDR3 DNA reads TGTGCCAGCAGTTACCGGGACACTTACTACGAGCAGTACTTC.